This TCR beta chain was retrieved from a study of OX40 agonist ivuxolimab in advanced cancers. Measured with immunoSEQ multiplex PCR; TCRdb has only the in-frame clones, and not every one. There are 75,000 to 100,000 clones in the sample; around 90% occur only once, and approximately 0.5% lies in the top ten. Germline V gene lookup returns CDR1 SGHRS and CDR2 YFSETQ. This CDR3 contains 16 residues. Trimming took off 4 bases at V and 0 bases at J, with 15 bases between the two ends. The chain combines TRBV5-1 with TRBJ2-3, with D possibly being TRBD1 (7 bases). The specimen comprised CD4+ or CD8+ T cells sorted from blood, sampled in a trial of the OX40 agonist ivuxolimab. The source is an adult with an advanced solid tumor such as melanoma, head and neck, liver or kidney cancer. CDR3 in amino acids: CASSRGQGGSTDTQYF. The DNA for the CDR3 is TGCGCCAGCAGCAGGGGCCAGGGGGGTAGCACAGATACGCAGTATTTT.